Listed below are T cell receptor beta chains from one sample, sequenced in a study of T-cell memory formation after mild COVID-19. MiXCR, run by TCRdb on the 5' RACE reads, gives a single entry per CDR3 protein. The table lists about 420,000 distinct CDR3 sequences, 20% to 30% of them singletons. Source material: PBMCs or a T cell subset sorted from them (not recorded which). These receptors originate from an adult woman who had mild COVID-19 (a few samples of this study predate the infection). Cell type and time point are not known. Each CDR3 is given without its conserved first and last residue. Where a row states a size, it is once, few, many or the class of an expanded clone; other rows omit it.

>.|TRBV28|13
ASRAPGLAFYEQY
>.|TRBV19|11
ASRGLLSEKLF
>few|TRBV11-2|13
ASSFLTTGNTEAF
>.|TRBV20-1|13
SAPNKREGQETQY
>few|TRBV9|14
ASSPHPGQGTYEQY
>.|TRBV6-5|14
ASSEAAGQINQPQH
>few|TRBV6-1|11
ASIPGATDTQY
>few|TRBV6-1|12
ASSEIKRGTGYT
>.|TRBV18|14
ASSPRPTVSDNEQF
>few|TRBV24-1|14
ATSDKQGTGANVLT
>.|TRBV6-1|10
ASTQGGPRQY
>.|TRBV20-1|15
SARAVPGQGSNTEAF
>.|TRBV5-1|13
ASSFVVPSNYGYT
>.|TRBV24-1|16
ATSDFSPGGHIVCEQY
>.|TRBV10-3|13
AISDRGQITDTQY
>many|TRBV12-3/TRBV12-4|10
ASSPGQNEQF
>many|TRBV7-6|13
ASSLGPHPIYEQY
>.|TRBV7-8|9
ASSLAGARS
>few|TRBV27|13
ASSHTGTGAGELF
>.|TRBV7-8|15
ASSLAQGANSAGELF
>.|TRBV9|16
ASIQSSGVKSSTDTQY
>many|TRBV24-1|12
ATSDSWQAYGYT
>few|TRBV7-6|9
ASSWGREQF
>.|TRBV15|12
AASGGRSAGELF
>.|TRBV12-3/TRBV12-4|11
ASSGPRGYEQY
>few|TRBV7-2|12
ASSFGMGTDTQY
>few|TRBV11-3|13
ASSYGMTSTDTQY
>few|TRBV10-3|11
AISEDLRGEQY
>many|TRBV12-3/TRBV12-4|11
ASSLKGGDEQF
>few|TRBV7-9|14
ASRVPGRGNTDTQY
>.|TRBV29-1|12
SVEPRGRPYGYT
>.|TRBV12-3/TRBV12-4|13
ASSFPSGGAAEQF
>few|TRBV24-1|12
ATSGDSFYNEQF
>.|TRBV20-1|11
SAGGLDHYEQY
>.|TRBV7-3|11
ASNLGGNNEQF
>few|TRBV4-2|12
ASSQGDGAYEQY
>.|TRBV5-1|12
ASSLASGVGEQY
>.|TRBV12-3/TRBV12-4|11
ASRGGSAAEQY
>once|TRBV24-1|11
ATSETGYGGYT
>few|TRBV5-4|11
ASSPVRGSGYT
>few|TRBV7-9|12
ASSRQATNEKLF
>.|TRBV15|16
ATSRGLTSGLTTDTQY
>few|TRBV7-9|13
ASSLSRNSYNEQF
>.|TRBV4-1|12
ASSQDPGGNEQY
>.|TRBV7-6|15
ASSLAGPASAYNEQF
>.|TRBV7-6|13
ASSPRTVTGNTIY
>.|TRBV12-3/TRBV12-4|10
ASSPPAGTQY
>.|TRBV7-9|14
ASSLTVGLGNNEQF
>many|TRBV4-1|14
ASSQAGTGEKDTQY